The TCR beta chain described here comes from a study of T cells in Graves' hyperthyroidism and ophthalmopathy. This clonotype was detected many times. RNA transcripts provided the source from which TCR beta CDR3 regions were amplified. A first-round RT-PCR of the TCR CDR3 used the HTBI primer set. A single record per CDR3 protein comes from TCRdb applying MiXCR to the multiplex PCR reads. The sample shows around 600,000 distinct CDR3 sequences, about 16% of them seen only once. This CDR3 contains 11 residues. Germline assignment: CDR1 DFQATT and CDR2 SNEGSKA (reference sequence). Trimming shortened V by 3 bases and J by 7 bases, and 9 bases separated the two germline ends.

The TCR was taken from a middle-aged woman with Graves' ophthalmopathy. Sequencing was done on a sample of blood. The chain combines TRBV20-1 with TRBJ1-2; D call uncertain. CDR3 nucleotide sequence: TGCAGTGCTAGTTCGTATTCTGGCTACACCTTC. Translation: CSASSYSGYTF.